This TCR beta chain was obtained from a study of T cells in Graves' hyperthyroidism and ophthalmopathy. Study background: Initial diagnosis, before any treatment, was when peripheral blood was collected. Study outcomes and limitations: Clonotypes that were expanded in thyroid above 0.001 mostly appeared in blood too.

Germline lookup yields CDR1 MNHEY and CDR2 SMNVEV (reference sequence). The CDR3 contains 13 residues. V was shortened by 3 bases and J by 2 bases, with 7 bases between the two germline ends. This clonotype was recorded many times. The antigen is not known. Researchers took RNA transcripts and amplified the TCR beta CDR3 regions from them. The TCR CDR3 first-round RT-PCR relied on the HTBI primer set. TCRdb processed the multiplex PCR reads anew with MiXCR; each CDR3 protein has one entry. This repertoire shows approximately 400,000 distinct CDR3 sequences, roughly 15% found once; its top ten account for around 19%.

This chain links TRBV27 with TRBJ2-5; D call uncertain. The origin of this receptor is a woman in her thirties with Graves' ophthalmopathy. The sequencing input was blood. DNA for the CDR3: TGTGCCAGCAGTTTCCACGGGCAAGAGACCCAGTACTTC. This gives the protein CASSFHGQETQYF.